This TCR beta chain was found in a study of chemoradiotherapy in HPV16-positive cancers. Study details: Candidate HPV-specific T-cell clones and common TCR motifs came from functional assays in a couple of HPV16-positive patients.

Measured with immunoSEQ multiplex PCR; TCRdb has only the in-frame clones, and not every one. The table has 7,500 or so clones, roughly two thirds seen once. Germline CDR1 reads MNHEY; CDR2 reads SMNVEV (reference sequence). There are 14 residues in the CDR3. The ends were cut back, 0 bases at V and 6 bases at J, with 11 bases in the middle. Over chemoradiotherapy, repertoires were sampled more than once. This clone was observed a few times. The sequencing here drew on tumor tissue, taken from a patient who underwent chemoradiotherapy. This sequence was found in a human donor with HPV-associated anogenital cancer. This chain links TRBV27 with TRBJ1-1, with D unresolved. The CDR3 spells CASSLSGSYPEAFF. CDR3 coding DNA: TGTGCCAGCAGTTTATCTGGCAGCTACCCTGAAGCTTTCTTT.